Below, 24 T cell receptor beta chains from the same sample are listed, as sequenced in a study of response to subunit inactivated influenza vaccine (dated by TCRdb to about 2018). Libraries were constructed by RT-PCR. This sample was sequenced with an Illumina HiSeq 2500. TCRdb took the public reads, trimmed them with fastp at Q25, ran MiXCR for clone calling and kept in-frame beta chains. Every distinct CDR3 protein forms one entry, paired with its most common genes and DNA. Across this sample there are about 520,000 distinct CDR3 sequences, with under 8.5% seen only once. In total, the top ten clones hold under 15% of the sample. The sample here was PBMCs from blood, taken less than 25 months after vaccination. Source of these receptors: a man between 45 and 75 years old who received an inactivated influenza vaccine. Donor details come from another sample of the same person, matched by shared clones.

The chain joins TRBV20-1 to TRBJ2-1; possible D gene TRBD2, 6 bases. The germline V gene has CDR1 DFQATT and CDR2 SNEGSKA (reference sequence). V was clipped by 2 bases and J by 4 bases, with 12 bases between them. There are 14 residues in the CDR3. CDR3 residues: CSARIPGVYNEQFF. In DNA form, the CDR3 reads TGCAGTGCTAGAATCCCGGGGGTTTACAATGAGCAGTTCTTC.

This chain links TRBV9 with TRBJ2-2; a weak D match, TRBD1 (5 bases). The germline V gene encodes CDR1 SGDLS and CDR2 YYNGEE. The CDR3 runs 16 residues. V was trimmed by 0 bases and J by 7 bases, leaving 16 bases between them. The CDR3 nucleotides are TGTGCCAGCAGCGTAGACCCCGCGGCAGGGTACGGGGAGCTGTTTTTT. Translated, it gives CASSVDPAAGYGELFF.

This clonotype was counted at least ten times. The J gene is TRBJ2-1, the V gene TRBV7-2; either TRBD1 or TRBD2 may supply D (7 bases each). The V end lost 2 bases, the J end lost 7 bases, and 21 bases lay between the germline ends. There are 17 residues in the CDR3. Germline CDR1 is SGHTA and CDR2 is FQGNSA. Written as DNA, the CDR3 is TGTGCCAGCAGCTTATTTCATCAGGGGGGGGCCACGAATGAGCAGTTCTTC. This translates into CASSLFHQGGATNEQFF.

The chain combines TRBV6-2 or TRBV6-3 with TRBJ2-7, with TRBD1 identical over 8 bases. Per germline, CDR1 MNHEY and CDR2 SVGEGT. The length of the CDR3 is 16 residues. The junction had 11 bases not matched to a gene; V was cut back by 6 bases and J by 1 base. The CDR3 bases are TGTGCCAGCAGATCACTTCGACAGGGGATTTCCTACGAGCAGTACTTC. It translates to CASRSLRQGISYEQYF.

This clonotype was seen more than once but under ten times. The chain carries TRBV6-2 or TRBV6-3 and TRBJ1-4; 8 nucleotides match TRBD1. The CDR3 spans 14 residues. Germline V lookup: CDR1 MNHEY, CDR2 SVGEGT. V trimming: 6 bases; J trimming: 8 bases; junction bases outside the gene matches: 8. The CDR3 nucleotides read TGTGCCAGCAGAGACGACAGGGGCGACGAAAAACTGTTTTTT. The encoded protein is CASRDDRGDEKLFF.

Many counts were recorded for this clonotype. CDR3 coding DNA: TGTGCCAGCAGTGAACGGACCTATGGCTACACCTTC. Protein: CASSERTYGYTF. The V call is TRBV2, the J call TRBJ1-2; D gene unclear. Germline-derived CDR1 and CDR2 are SNHLY and FYNNEI. The CDR3 runs to 12 residues. Trimming removed 2 bases at V and 4 bases at J, with 5 bases between.

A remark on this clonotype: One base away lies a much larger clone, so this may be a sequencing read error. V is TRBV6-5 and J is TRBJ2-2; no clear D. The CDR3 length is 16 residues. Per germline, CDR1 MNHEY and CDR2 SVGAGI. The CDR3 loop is CASSHSITMNTGELFF. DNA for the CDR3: TGTGCCAGCAGTCACTCGATTACGATGAACACCGGGGAGCTGTTTTTT.

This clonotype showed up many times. The DNA for the CDR3 is TGCAGCGCCGCAGGGGGCGGCAATGAGCAGTTCTTC. It is translated as CSAAGGGNEQFF. The chain joins TRBV29-1 to TRBJ2-1, with 8 bases identical to TRBD1. Germline V gives CDR1 SQVTM, CDR2 ANQGSEA. The length of the CDR3 is 12 residues. J lost 6 bases, V lost 7 bases, and 5 bases had no gene match.

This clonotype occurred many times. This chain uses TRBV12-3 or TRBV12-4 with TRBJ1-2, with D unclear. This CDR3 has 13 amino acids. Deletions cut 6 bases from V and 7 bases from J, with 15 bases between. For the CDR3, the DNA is TGTGCCAGCAGCCCTGAGGGCAGGAGTGGCTACACCTTC. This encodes CASSPEGRSGYTF.

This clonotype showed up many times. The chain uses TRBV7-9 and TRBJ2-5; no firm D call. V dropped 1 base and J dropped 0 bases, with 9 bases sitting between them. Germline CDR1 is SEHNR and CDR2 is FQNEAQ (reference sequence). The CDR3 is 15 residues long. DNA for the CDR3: TGTGCCAGCAGCTTAGGGGCAGTCTACCAAGAGACCCAGTACTTC. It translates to CASSLGAVYQETQYF.

CDR3 nucleotide sequence: TGTGCCAGCAGTTTGGTCGGGGGAAGACACAATGAGCAGTTCTTC. Translating gives CASSLVGGRHNEQFF. This chain uses TRBV28 with TRBJ2-1; D is perhaps TRBD2 (6 bases). The CDR3 loop spans 15 amino acids. The germline CDR1 and CDR2 sequences are MDHEN and SYDVKM. The ends were cut back, 3 bases at V and 5 bases at J, with 14 bases in the middle.

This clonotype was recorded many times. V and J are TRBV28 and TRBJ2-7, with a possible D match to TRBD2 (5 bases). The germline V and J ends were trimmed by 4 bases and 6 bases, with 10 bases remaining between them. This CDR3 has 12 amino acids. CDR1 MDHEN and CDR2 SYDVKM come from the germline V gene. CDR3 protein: CASSSRAIEQYF. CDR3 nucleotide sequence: TGTGCCAGCAGTTCGAGGGCCATCGAGCAGTACTTC.

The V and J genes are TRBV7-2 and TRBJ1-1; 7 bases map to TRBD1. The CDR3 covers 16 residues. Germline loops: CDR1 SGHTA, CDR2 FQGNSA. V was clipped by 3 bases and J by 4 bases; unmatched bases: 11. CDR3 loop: CASSLAVGRGATEAFF. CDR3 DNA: TGTGCCAGCAGCTTGGCGGTAGGCAGGGGGGCCACTGAAGCTTTCTTT.

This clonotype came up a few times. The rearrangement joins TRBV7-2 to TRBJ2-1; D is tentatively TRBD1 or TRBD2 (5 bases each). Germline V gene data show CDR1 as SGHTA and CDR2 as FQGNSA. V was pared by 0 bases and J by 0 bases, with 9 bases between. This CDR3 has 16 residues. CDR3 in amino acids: CASSLAGTNSYNEQFF. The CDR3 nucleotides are TGTGCCAGCAGCTTAGCCGGGACCAACTCCTACAATGAGCAGTTCTTC.

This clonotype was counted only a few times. CDR3: CASSEIGNYGYTF. CDR3 in DNA: TGTGCCAGCAGTGAGATCGGTAACTATGGCTACACCTTC. The genes are TRBV6-1 and TRBJ1-2; D ambiguous. Per germline, CDR1 MNHNS and CDR2 SASEGT. The V end was cut by 3 bases, the J end by 1 base, with 6 bases between. This CDR3 spans 13 amino acids.

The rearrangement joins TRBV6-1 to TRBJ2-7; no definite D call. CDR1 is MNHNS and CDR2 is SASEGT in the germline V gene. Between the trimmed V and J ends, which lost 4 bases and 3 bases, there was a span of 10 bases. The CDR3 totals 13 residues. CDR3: CASSVSTIYEQYF. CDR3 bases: TGTGCCAGCAGTGTGAGCACAATCTACGAGCAGTACTTC.

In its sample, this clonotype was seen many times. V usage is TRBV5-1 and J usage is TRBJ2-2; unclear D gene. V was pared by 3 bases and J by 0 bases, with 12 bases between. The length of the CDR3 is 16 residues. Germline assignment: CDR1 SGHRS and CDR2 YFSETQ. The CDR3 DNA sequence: TGCGCCAGCAGCTCTGAACCCACAGCGAACACCGGGGAGCTGTTTTTT. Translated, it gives CASSSEPTANTGELFF.

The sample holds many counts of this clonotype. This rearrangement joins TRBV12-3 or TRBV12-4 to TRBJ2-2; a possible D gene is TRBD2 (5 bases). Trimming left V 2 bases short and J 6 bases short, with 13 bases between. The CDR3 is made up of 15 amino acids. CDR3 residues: CASSLMTTGPGELFF. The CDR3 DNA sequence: TGTGCCAGCAGTTTAATGACTACCGGTCCCGGGGAGCTGTTTTTT.

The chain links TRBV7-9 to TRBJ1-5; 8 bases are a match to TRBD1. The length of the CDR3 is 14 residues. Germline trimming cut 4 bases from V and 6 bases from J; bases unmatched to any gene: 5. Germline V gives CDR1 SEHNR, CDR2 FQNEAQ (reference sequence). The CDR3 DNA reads TGTGCCAGCAGCTCAGGGGGCGGTGGTCAGCCCCAGCATTTT. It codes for CASSSGGGGQPQHF. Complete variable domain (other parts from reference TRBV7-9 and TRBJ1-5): DTGVSQNPRHKITKRGQNVTFRCDPISEHNRLYWYRQTLGQGPEFLTYFQNEAQLEKSRLLSDRFSAERPKGSFSTLEIQRTEQGDSAMYLCASSSGGGGQPQHFGDGTRLSIL.

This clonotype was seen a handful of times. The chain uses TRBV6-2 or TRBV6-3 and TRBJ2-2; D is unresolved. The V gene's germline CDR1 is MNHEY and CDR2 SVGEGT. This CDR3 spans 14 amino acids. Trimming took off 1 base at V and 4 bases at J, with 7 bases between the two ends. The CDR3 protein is CASSYFQATGELFF. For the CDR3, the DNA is TGTGCCAGCAGTTACTTTCAGGCCACCGGGGAGCTGTTTTTT.

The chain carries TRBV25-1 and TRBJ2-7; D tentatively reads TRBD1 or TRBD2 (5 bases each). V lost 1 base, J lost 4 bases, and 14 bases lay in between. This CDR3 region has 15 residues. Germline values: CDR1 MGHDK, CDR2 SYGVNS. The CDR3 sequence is CASSEWGIEVYEQYF. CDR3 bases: TGTGCCAGCAGTGAATGGGGGATCGAGGTATACGAGCAGTACTTC.

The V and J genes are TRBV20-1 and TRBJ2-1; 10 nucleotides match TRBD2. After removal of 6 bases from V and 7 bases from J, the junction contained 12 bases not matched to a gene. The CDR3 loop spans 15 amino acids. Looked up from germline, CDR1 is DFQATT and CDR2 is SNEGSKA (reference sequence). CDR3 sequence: CSAQASGGSINEQFF. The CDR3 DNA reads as TGCAGTGCGCAGGCTAGCGGGGGTAGTATAAATGAGCAGTTCTTC.

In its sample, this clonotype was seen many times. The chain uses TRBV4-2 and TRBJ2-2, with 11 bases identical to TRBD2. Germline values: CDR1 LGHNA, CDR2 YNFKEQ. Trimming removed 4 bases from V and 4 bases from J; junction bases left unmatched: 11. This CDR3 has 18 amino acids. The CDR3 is CASSPRTSGSPITGELFF. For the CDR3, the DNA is TGTGCCAGCAGCCCGCGAACTAGCGGGAGTCCCATCACCGGGGAGCTGTTTTTT.

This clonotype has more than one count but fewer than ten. The CDR3 loop reads CANSLDRNYGYTF. CDR3 DNA sequence: TGTGCCAACAGCCTTGACAGGAACTATGGCTACACCTTC. This rearrangement joins TRBV10-3 to TRBJ1-2, with TRBD1 as a possible D gene (6 bases). The germline V gene encodes CDR1 ENHRY and CDR2 SYGVKD. The V end was cut by 10 bases, the J end by 2 bases, with 14 bases between. The CDR3 is 13 amino acids.